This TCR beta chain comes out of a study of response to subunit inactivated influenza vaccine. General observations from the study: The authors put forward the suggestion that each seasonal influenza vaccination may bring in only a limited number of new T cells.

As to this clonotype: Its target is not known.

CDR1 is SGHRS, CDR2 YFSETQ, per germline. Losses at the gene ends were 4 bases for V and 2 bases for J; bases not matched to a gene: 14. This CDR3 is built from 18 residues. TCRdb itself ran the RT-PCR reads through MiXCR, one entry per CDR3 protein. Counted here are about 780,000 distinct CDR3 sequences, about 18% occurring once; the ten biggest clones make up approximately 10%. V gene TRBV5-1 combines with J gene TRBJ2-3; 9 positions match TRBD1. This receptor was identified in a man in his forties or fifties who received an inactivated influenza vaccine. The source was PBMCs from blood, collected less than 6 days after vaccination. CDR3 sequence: CASSAGTGFGSYTDTQYF. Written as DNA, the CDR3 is TGCGCCAGCAGCGCCGGGACAGGGTTTGGGTCCTACACAGATACGCAGTATTTT.